The text below deals with one T cell receptor (beta chain). Its target is unknown. This specimen belongs to a study of relationships among human T cell subsets. Semiquantitative ARM-PCR amplified T cell receptor alpha and beta CDR3 regions from mRNA. In ARM-PCR, communal superprimers followed tagged nested gene-specific primers for exponential amplification. TCRdb called the multiplex PCR reads again in MiXCR, with one record for every CDR3 protein. This table holds about 15,000 distinct CDR3 sequences, about 60% found once. Study results and limitations: A CD4+CD8+ double-positive population could not be excluded by bead sorting. Th1, Th2 and regulatory T cells shared many CDR3 sequences. T cell counts were not recorded for a couple of pan T samples.

The CDR3 length is 13 residues. V gave up 1 base and J gave up 0 bases, with 7 bases separating them. Germline-derived CDR1 and CDR2 are DFQATT and SNEGSKA (reference sequence). Specimen: total T cells sorted from blood. This clonotype was obtained from a man aged 35 to 55 in good health. This rearrangement joins TRBV20-1 to TRBJ2-7; D is uncertain. As DNA, the CDR3 is TGCAGTGCTAGAGGTCCAGCCTCCTACGAGCAGTACTTC. It is translated as CSARGPASYEQYF.